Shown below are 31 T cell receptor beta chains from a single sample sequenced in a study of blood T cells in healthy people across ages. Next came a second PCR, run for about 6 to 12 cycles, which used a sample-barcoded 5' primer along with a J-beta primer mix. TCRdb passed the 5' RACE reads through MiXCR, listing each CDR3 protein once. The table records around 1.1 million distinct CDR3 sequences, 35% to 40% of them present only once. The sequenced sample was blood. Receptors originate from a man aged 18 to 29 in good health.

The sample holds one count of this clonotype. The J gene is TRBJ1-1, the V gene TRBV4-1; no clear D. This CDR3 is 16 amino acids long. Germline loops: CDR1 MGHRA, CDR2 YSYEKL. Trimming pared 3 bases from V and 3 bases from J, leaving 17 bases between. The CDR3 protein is CASSHLLPGVDTEAFF. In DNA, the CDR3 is TGCGCCAGCAGCCACCTCCTACCAGGTGTGGACACTGAAGCTTTCTTT.

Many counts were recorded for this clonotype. The CDR3 nucleotides read TGTGCCATCAATCCCGGGAAGAGCTCCTACAATGAGCAGTTCTTC. Translating gives CAINPGKSSYNEQFF. J is TRBJ2-1 and V is TRBV10-3; perhaps TRBD2 as D (5 bases). This CDR3 is 15 amino acids long. CDR1 ENHRY and CDR2 SYGVKD come from the germline V gene. V lost 7 bases and J 0 bases, leaving 13 bases between the germline ends.

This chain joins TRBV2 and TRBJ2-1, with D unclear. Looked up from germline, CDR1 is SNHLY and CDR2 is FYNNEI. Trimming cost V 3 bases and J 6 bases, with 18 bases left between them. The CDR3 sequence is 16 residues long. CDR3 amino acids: CASSDIIGFTFNEQFF. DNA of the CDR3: TGTGCCAGCAGTGATATTATCGGATTCACCTTCAATGAGCAGTTCTTC.

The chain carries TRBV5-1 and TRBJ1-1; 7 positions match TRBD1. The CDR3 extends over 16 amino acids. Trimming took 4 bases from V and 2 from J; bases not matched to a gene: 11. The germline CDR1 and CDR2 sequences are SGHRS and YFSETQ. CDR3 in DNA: TGCGCCAGCAGCCAGAGGGACAGCGGCCTTAACACTGAAGCTTTCTTT. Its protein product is CASSQRDSGLNTEAFF.

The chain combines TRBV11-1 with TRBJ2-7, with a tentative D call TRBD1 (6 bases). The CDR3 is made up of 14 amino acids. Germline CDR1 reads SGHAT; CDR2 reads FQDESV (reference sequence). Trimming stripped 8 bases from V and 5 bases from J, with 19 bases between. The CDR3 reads CASGLGQRRDEQYF. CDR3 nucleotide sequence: TGTGCCAGCGGTCTAGGACAGAGGCGAGACGAGCAGTACTTC.

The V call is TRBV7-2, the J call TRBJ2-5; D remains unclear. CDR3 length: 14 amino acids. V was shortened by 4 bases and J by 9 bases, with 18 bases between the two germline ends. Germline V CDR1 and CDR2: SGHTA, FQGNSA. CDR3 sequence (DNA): TGTGCCAGCAGCTCCCCCAATATAGCCTCGGCCCAGTACTTC. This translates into CASSSPNIASAQYF.

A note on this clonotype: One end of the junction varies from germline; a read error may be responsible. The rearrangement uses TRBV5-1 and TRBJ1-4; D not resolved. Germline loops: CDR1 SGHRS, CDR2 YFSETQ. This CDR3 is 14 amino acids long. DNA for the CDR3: TGCGCCAGCAGCCCGGAGGTGACTAATGGAAAACTGTTTTTT. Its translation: CASSPEVTNGKLFF.

The CDR3 bases are TGTGCCAGCAGCCAAGATCCCGACAGTTTCATGAACACTGAAGCTTTCTTT. As protein: CASSQDPDSFMNTEAFF. The gene calls are TRBV4-2 and TRBJ1-1; the D gene is possibly TRBD1 (5 bases). This CDR3 contains 17 residues. With 0 bases removed from V and 0 bases from J, the gap between germline ends came to 14 bases. CDR1 and CDR2 (germline): LGHNA, YNFKEQ.

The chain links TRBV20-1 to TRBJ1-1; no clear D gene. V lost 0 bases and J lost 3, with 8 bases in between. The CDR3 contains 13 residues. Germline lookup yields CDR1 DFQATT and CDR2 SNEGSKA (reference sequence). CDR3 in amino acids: CSARDPGDTEAFF. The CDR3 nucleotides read TGCAGTGCTAGAGATCCGGGAGACACTGAAGCTTTCTTT.

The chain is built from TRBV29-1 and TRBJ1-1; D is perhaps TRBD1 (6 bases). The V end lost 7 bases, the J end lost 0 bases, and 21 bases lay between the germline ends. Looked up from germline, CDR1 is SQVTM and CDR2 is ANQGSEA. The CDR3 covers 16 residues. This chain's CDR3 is CSAGTGGARMNTEAFF. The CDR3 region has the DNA TGCAGCGCCGGAACGGGGGGGGCCCGGATGAACACTGAAGCTTTCTTT.

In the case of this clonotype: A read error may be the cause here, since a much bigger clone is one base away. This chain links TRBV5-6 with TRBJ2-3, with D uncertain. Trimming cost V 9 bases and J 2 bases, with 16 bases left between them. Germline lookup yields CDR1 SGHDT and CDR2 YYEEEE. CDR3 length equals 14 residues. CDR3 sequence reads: CANKPTLDTDTQYF. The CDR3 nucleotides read TGTGCCAACAAACCGACACTTGACACAGATACGCAGTATTTT.

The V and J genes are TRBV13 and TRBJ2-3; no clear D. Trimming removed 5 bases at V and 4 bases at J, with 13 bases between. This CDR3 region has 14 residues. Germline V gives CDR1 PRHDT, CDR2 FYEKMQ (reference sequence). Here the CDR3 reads CASSPKGAPDTQYF. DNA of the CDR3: TGTGCCAGCAGCCCCAAGGGCGCCCCAGATACGCAGTATTTT.

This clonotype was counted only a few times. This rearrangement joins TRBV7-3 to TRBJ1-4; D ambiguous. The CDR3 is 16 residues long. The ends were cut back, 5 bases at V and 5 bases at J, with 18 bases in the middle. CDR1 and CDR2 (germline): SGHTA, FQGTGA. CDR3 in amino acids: CASSPSLGILNEKLFF. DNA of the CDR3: TGTGCCAGCAGCCCCTCGTTGGGGATCCTCAATGAAAAACTGTTTTTT.

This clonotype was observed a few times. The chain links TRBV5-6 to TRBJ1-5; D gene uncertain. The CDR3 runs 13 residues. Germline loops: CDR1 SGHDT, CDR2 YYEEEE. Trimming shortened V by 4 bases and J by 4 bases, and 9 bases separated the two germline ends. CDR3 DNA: TGTGCCAGCAGCCCACAGCGGAATCAGCCCCAGCATTTT. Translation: CASSPQRNQPQHF. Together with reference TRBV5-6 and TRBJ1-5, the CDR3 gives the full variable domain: DAGVTQSPTHLIKTRGQQVTLRCSPKSGHDTVSWYQQALGQGPQFIFQYYEEEERQRGNFPDRFSGHQFPNYSSELNVNALLLGDSALYLCASSPQRNQPQHFGDGTRLSIL.

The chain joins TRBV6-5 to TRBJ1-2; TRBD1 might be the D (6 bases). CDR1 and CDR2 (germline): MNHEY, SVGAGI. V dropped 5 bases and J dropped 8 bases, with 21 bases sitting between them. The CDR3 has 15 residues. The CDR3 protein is CASSPWNRESRGYTF. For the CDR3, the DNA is TGTGCCAGCAGTCCTTGGAACAGGGAGTCTAGGGGCTACACCTTC.

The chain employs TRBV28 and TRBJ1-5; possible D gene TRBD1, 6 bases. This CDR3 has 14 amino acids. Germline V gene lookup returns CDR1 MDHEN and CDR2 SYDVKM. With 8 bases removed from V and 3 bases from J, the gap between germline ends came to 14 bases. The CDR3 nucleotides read TGTGCCAGCGACTCACAGGGACCCAATCAGCCCCAGCATTTT. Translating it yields CASDSQGPNQPQHF.

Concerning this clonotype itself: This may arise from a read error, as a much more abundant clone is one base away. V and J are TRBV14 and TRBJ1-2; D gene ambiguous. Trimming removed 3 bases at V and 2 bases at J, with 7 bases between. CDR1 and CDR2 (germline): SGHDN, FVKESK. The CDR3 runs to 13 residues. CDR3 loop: CASSHGRNYGYTF. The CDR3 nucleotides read TGTGCCAGCAGCCATGGAAGGAACTATGGCTACACCTTC.

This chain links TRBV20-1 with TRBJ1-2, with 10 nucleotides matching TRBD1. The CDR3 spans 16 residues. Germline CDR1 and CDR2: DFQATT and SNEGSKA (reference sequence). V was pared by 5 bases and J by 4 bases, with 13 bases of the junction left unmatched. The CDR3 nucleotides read TGCAGTGCTGAACGGGACAGGGGAGGTCGTGGCTATGGCTACACCTTC. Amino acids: CSAERDRGGRGYGYTF.

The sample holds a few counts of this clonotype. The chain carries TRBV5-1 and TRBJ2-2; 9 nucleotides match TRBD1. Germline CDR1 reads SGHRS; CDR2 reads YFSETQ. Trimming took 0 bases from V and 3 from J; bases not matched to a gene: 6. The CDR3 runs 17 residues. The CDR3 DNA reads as TGCGCCAGCAGCTTGGTTCCGGGACAGGGTGACACCGGGGAGCTGTTTTTT. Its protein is CASSLVPGQGDTGELFF.

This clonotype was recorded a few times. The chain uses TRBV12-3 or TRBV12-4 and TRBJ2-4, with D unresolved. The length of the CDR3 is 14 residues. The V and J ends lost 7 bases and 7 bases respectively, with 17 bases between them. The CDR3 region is CASTPALGGNIQYF. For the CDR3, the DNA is TGTGCCAGCACCCCGGCCTTAGGTGGGAACATTCAGTACTTC.

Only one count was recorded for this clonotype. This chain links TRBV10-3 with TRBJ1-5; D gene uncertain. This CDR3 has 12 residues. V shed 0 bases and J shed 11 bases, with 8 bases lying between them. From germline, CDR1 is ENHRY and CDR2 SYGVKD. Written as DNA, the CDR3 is TGTGCCATCAGTGAGTCAATTGAGGCCCAGCATTTT. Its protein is CAISESIEAQHF.

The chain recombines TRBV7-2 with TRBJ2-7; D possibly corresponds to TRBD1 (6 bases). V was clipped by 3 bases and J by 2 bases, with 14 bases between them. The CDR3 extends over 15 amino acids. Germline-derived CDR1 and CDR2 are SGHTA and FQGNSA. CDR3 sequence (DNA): TGTGCCAGCAGCTTCGGGACACCGAAAACCTACGAGCAGTACTTC. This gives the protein CASSFGTPKTYEQYF.

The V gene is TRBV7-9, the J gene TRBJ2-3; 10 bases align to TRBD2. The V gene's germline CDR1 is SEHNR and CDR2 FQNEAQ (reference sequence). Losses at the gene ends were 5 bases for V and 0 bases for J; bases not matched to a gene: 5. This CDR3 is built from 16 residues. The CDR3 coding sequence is TGTGCCAGCAGCCAAAAACTAGCGGGGAGCACAGATACGCAGTATTTT. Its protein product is CASSQKLAGSTDTQYF. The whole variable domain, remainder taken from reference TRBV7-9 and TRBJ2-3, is DTGVSQNPRHKITKRGQNVTFRCDPISEHNRLYWYRQTLGQGPEFLTYFQNEAQLEKSRLLSDRFSAERPKGSFSTLEIQRTEQGDSAMYLCASSQKLAGSTDTQYFGPGTRLTVL.

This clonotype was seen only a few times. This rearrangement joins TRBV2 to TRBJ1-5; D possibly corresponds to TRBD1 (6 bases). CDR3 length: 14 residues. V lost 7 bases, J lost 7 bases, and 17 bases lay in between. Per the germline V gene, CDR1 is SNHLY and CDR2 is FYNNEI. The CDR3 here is CASKSTGSQQPQHF. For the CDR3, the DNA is TGTGCCAGCAAGTCAACAGGGTCGCAGCAGCCCCAGCATTTT.

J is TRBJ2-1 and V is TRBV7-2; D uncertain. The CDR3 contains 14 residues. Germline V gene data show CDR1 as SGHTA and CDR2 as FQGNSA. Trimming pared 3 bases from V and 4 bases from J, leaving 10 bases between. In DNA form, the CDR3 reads TGTGCCAGCAGCTTCAGAGCGTTTTACAATGAGCAGTTCTTC. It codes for CASSFRAFYNEQFF.

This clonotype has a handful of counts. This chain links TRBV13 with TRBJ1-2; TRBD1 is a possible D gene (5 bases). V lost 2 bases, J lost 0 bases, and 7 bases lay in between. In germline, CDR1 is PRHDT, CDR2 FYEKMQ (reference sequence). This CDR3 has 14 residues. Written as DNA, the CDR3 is TGTGCCAGCAGCTTAAAGGGGACTAACTATGGCTACACCTTC. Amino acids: CASSLKGTNYGYTF.

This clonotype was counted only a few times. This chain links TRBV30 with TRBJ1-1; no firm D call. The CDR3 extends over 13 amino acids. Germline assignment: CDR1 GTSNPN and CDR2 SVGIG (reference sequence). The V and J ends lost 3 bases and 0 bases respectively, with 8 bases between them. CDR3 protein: CAWSPGMNTEAFF. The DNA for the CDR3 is TGTGCCTGGAGCCCGGGGATGAACACTGAAGCTTTCTTT.

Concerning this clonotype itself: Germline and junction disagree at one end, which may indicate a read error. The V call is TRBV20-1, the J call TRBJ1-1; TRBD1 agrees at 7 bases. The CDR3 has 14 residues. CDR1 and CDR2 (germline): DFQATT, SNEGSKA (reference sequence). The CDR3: CSAPQGGLNTGAFF. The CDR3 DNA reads TGCAGTGCTCCCCAGGGGGGGTTGAACACTGGAGCTTTCTTT.

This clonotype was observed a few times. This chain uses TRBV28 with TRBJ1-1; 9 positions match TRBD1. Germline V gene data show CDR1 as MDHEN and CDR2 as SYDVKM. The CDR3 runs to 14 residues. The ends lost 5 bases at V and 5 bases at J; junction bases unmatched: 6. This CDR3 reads CASSPPGQGTEAFF. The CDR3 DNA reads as TGTGCCAGCAGTCCTCCGGGACAGGGAACTGAAGCTTTCTTT.

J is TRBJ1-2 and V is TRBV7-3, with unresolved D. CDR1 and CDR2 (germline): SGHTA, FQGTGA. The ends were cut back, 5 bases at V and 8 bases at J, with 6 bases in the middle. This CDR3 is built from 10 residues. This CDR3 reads CASSPRGYTF. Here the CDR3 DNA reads TGTGCCAGCAGCCCACGGGGCTACACCTTC.

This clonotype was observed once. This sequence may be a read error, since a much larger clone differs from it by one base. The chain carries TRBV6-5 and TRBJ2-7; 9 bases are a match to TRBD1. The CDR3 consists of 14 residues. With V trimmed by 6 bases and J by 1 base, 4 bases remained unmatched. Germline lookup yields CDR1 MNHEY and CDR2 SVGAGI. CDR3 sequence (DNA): TGTGCCAGCAGGTACGGGACAGGGTCCTACGAGCAGTACTTC. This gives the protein CASRYGTGSYEQYF.